The clone carrying this T cell receptor (beta chain) was observed many times. Its antigen is not identified. This specimen comes from a study of T cells in Graves' hyperthyroidism and ophthalmopathy. Study context: Staff took peripheral blood when the initial diagnosis was made, before any treatment began.

RNA transcripts gave rise to amplified TCR beta CDR3 regions. HTBI primers were the set used in a first-round RT-PCR of the TCR CDR3. From the multiplex PCR reads, TCRdb called clonotypes with MiXCR, one entry per CDR3 protein. Among a few hundred thousand distinct CDR3 sequences listed, approximately 20% were seen once. In patients aged 18 to 65, hyperthyroidism was newly diagnosed, with duration under 2 months. Diagnoses were made from clinical symptoms, serum measures (thyroxine and TRAb), thyroid ultrasound and orbital computed tomography. V was clipped by 0 bases and J by 0 bases, with 7 bases between them. Looked up from germline, CDR1 is SGDLS and CDR2 is YYNGEE. The CDR3 runs to 15 residues. General study results and limits: Blood also carried most thyroid clonotypes expanded above 0.001.

The chain links TRBV9 to TRBJ1-5, with D hard to call. This sequence was found in a man aged 40-50 years with Graves' hyperthyroidism. Sample: blood. The CDR3 DNA sequence: TGTGCCAGCAGCGTAGAAGGTAATAGCAATCAGCCCCAGCATTTT. Translated, it gives CASSVEGNSNQPQHF. Based on the CDR3 plus reference TRBV9 and TRBJ1-5, the full variable domain is DSGVTQTPKHLITATGQRVTLRCSPRSGDLSVYWYQQSLDQGLQFLIQYYNGEERAKGNILERFSAQQFPDLHSELNLSSLELGDSALYFCASSVEGNSNQPQHFGDGTRLSIL.